This T cell receptor beta chain stems from a study of cytomegalovirus exposure and HLA in healthy donors. It was with 60 Vbeta and 13 Jbeta primers that the PCR ran. Method: immunoSEQ multiplex PCR; TCRdb's copy keeps in-frame clones and lacks some. The table includes 200,000 or so clones, about four fifths detected once. Germline V lookup: CDR1 SGDLS, CDR2 YYNGEE. V lost 3 bases and J 9 bases, leaving 19 bases between the germline ends. The CDR3 consists of 15 residues. This receptor was identified in a boy under 18 in good health and CMV-seronegative. The chain recombines TRBV9 with TRBJ1-5; D remains ambiguous. Sequencing was performed on PBMCs. DNA for the CDR3: TGTGCCAGCAGCGGACCGGGAGCCGTTGACGTGCCCCAGCATTTT. It is translated as CASSGPGAVDVPQHF.